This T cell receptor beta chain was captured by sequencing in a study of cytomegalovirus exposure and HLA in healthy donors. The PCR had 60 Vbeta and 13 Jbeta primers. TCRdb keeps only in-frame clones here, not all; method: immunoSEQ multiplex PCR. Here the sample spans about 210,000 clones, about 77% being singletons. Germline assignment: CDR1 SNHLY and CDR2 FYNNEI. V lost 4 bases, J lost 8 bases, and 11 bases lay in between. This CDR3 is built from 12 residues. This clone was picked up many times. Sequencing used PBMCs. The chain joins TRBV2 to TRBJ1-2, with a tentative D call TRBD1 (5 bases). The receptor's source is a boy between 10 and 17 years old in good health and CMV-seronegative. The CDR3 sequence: CASSAAGEGYTF. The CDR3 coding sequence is TGTGCCAGCAGTGCGGCGGGGGAAGGCTACACCTTC.